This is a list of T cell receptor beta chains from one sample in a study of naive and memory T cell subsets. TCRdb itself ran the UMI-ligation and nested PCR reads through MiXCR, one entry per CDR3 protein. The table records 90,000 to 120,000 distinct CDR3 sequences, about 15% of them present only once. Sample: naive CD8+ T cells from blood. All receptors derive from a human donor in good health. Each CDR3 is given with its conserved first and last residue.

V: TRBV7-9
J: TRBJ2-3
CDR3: CASSPTSRSADTQYF

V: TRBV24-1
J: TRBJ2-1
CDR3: CATSDLRVSYNEQFF

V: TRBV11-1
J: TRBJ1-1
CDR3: CASSLGTGVRTEAFF

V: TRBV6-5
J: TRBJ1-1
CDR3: CASSRGAGNTEAFF

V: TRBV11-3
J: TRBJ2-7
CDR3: CASSTRTSGSAYEQYF

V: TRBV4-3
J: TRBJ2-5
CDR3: CASSQDSGLNKTQYF

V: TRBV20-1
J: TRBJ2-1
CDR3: CSAQAPSGRSYNEQFF

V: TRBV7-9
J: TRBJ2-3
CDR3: CASSQPGDPDTQYF

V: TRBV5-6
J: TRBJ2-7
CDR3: CASSQAWYEQYF

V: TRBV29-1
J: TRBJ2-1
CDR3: CSVVFYNEQFF

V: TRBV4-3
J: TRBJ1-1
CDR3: CASSLDKGTRGEAFF

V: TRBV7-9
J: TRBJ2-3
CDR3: CASSSPGSFATQYF

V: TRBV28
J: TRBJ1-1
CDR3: CASSLSRSRAFF

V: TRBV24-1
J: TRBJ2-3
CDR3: CATSEPGTGGWTDTQYF

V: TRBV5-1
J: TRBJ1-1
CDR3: CASSSPLRDTEAFF